This note documents a single TCR beta chain sequence. Germline CDR1 SGHRS, CDR2 YFSETQ. With V trimmed by 0 bases and J by 9 bases, 6 bases remained unmatched. There are 14 residues in the CDR3. Patients had residual fresh-frozen tumor tissue and more than two years of survival data. The data were taken from a study of glioma-infiltrating T cells after dendritic cell vaccination. TCRdb's copy holds only in-frame clones and misses some; the assay was immunoSEQ multiplex PCR. This table has about 64,000 clones, 82% appearing once. The sequence was obtained from a human donor with glioblastoma. J is TRBJ2-1 and V is TRBV5-1, with TRBD1 identical over 7 bases. The input for sequencing was blood, taken before dendritic cell vaccination. The CDR3 DNA reads as TGCGCCAGCAGCTTGGGACAGGGCTCGACTGAGCAGTTCTTC. Translation: CASSLGQGSTEQFF.